This T cell receptor (beta chain) was retrieved from a study of cytomegalovirus exposure and HLA in healthy donors (dated by TCRdb to the late 2010s). At the level of the whole study: According to an earlier analysis of around 600 of the donors, some 180 million T cells yielded 117 million unique TCR beta sequences and approximately 300 Gb of sequence data. On average, around 240,000 unique TCR beta nucleotide sequences were sequenced per donor among a few hundred genotyped donors of the cohort, with roughly 18% of those sequences being non-productive. In the later analysis, no new phenotypic data were used to find candidate immune exposures; instead, reliance was placed on TCR beta sequences and their occurrence across donors. Of the roughly 400 genotyped donors, more than 75% were placed in the genetic ancestry cluster associated with self-reported Caucasian donors. All discovery cohort repertoires had been generated on a single sequencing platform. An early release covering roughly 600 HLA-typed donors comprised about 300 gigabases of sequencing data and approximately 80 million unique TCR sequences. A separate validation cohort of over a hundred different subjects was used in addition to the approximately 640-subject first cohort. Donor age, sex, ethnicity and CMV serostatus were compiled together with the repertoire data. The T cell repertoires of 700 or so subjects were profiled by immunosequencing and related to cytomegalovirus serostatus. A later genetic analysis used genome-wide SNP genotypes for about 65% of the 666 donors, treating that subset as a discovery cohort. A later analysis re-examined previously published TCR beta repertoires from roughly 720 donors and added high-resolution HLA genotyping to investigate patterns of TCR occurrence. An earlier analysis of nearly 600 of the donors applied high-throughput TCR beta sequencing to assess whether each TCR beta V gene segment acted as functional or pseudogenic. A handful of DR-DQ haplotypes were treated as single units for association and clustering because of strong linkage in the cohort. The study was designed to test whether signatures of past pathogen exposure could be identified by cataloging public T cell receptors. Typing coverage varied by locus: roughly 629-630 donors for A, B, C, DRB1 and DQB1; about 520 for DQA1; around 610 for DPA1; approximately 450 for DPB1. High-throughput TCR immunosequencing, statistical association of individual TCRs with disease status, and machine learning were combined to predict cytomegalovirus infection status. Class I and class II HLA loci were covered by the typing at four-digit resolution.

V and J are truncated by 3 bases and 0 bases respectively, leaving an intervening sequence of 4 bases. The CDR1 and CDR2 encoded by the germline V gene are SQVTM and ANQGSEA. The CDR3 contains 12 residues, cysteine and phenylalanine counted. The entry retains the CDR3 DNA only, 36 bases that are in frame from base 1. The cohort consisted of hundreds of healthy bone marrow donors. Cohort members were all nominally healthy when sampled, although unrecorded immune exposures were likely present. The donor tested CMV seronegative and was one of the 352 seronegative cohort members. Each donor provided a peripheral blood sample, and peripheral blood mononuclear cells were used for TCR beta sequencing. Genomic DNA was extracted from the blood cell samples with the Qiagen DNeasy Blood Extraction Kit. This clone was recorded a few times. Which antigen it targets is not known. Base qualities are not recorded, but no much larger clone differs from it by a single base.

Libraries were constructed by the immunoSEQ multiplex PCR assay. For the multiplex PCR, a mixture combining 60 forward primers for TCR Vbeta segments and 13 reverse primers for TCR Jbeta segments was used. The CDR3 region of rearranged TCR beta genes was amplified from genomic DNA with a multiplex PCR assay. The amplified TCR beta libraries were sequenced on the Illumina HiSeq System as 87-base-pair reads. Concerning the study's data processing: In a later analysis, roughly 80 million unique TCR beta chains were counted across the roughly 610 repertoires, and around 10 million of these chains were shared by at least two donors. Raw reads were error-corrected and collapsed into unique sequences with a nearest-neighbor algorithm that merged closely related sequences to remove PCR and sequencing errors. CDR3 sequences were aligned to IMGT reference sequences to assign V, D and J gene segments. For a sequence to be retained, a match of at least six nucleotides to both a V gene segment and a J gene segment was required. Rearrangements were called productive when the CDR3 lacked stop codons and stayed in frame with V and J; all others were non-productive. CDR3 was defined according to IMGT convention as the region running from the second conserved V-encoded cysteine to the conserved J-encoded phenylalanine. In an earlier analysis of 550 to 650 of the donors, sequences lacking an unambiguous match to a single V gene segment were excluded. In an earlier analysis of 587 of the donors, V segments were called functional above 56.7% productive rearrangements and were called segregating when the between-donor standard deviation exceeded 5%. A statistical classification framework was developed to diagnose cytomegalovirus status using the catalog of TCR beta chain sequences. A later analysis assigned V and J genes by comparing TCR nucleotide sequences with IMGT/GENE-DB human TR gene sequences. The TCRdist pipeline was used in a later analysis to assign CDR3 sequences and most-parsimonious VDJ recombination scenarios. In a later analysis, each TCR beta chain was defined by its CDR3 amino acid sequence together with its V-gene family, and reads lacking a unique V-gene family were excluded. To address suspected cross-contamination and a sequencing artifact, a later analysis removed over 500 highly shared, low-generation-probability nucleotide sequences. For each public chain, a later analysis derived a clonal expansion index from normalized ranks of inferred template counts within each repertoire. In a later analysis, generation probabilities were computed using a VDJ recombination model fitted to out-of-frame rearrangements, and the results were checked against IGoR. A later analysis scored TCR-TCR, TCR-HLA and TCR-CMV co-occurrence with hypergeometric tests, applying a repertoire-size bias correction to TCR pairs. In a later analysis, false discovery rates were estimated by permuting HLA or CMV assignments 20 times. In a later analysis, co-occurring TCRs were grouped with DBSCAN, and TCRdist sequence similarity was added when clustering was performed within HLA-allele-positive subsets. Co-occurrence clustering excluded repertoires with fewer than 30,000 or more than 120,000 public chains, plus five with anomalous nucleotide sharing. TCRdb limited this immuneACCESS table to in-frame rearrangements with V and J called. A share of clones is missing; checked studies link under half to unresolved V genes, and the rest is unexplained. V, J and clone size reflect that table, while D and trimming were determined from the DNA. In this sample the table shows approximately 150,000 clones, 75% to 80% of which occur a single time. The leading ten clones occupy 0.5% to 0.85% of the sample.

Study-wide findings and limitations: According to a later analysis, TCR association rates differed among HLA loci, with DRB1 alleles showing the most associated TCRs and HLA-C alleles showing the fewest. In an earlier analysis of around 600 of the donors, most TCR beta V segments appeared in productive rearrangements about 87% or about 30% of the time, broadly matching IMGT annotations. Specific HLA alleles were associated with 16,951 TCR beta sequences at a false discovery rate of 0.05 in a later analysis. The classifier was reported to diagnose cytomegalovirus status with high specificity and sensitivity in both the original cohort and the validation cohort. In the study, about 150 TCR beta chains were listed as associated with cytomegalovirus. Linkage disequilibrium might explain the correlated functional status among segregating V segments, but an unknown experimental factor could not be ruled out. For the cohort, immune exposure information was limited to CMV serostatus. The presence/absence analyses assumed that sequencing depth was roughly uniform across donors, and that assumption may not be true. Because counts were too low, seventeen rarely observed V segments, including chromosome 9 orphons, were excluded from the earlier analysis of fewer than 650 of the donors. A cluster of highly shared sequence variants was judged likely to be a technical artifact of the sequencing pipeline. In a later analysis, most CMV-associated TCR beta chains were found to appear HLA-restricted, with HLA associations seemingly driven largely by CMV exposure. In a later analysis, HLA-associated TCR beta chains were found to be more clonally expanded and to have lower generation probabilities than equally common non-associated chains. Several of the top co-occurrence clusters appeared to be linked to parvovirus B19, influenza, CMV and Epstein-Barr virus, according to a later analysis. According to a later genetic analysis, donors in an Asian-associated ancestry cluster had fewer N-insertions in productive TCRs than the roughly 660-donor mean. The authors suggested that the approach could potentially be extended to other disease states and immunological phenotypes. Some IMGT-functional V segments, including TRBV6-2 and TRBV6-3, could not be told apart with the 87-base-pair reads, so those segments were excluded. This cohort had only TCR beta chains sequenced, and the lack of alpha or paired-chain data limited which features could be detected. Because HLA typing was missing for some donors at each locus, association tests included only the typed subset. Most TCR sequences were observed very rarely across donors, whereas some public TCRs were present in many individuals. In vitro tests confirmed that a few of the cytomegalovirus-associated TCR beta chains recognize cytomegalovirus antigens. A further reported finding was that TCR beta sequences accurately predicted the HLA-A and HLA-B alleles for most subjects in the first cohort. Assigning TCR associations to individual alleles was difficult when HLA alleles, especially DR and DQ, strongly co-occurred. A later genetic analysis associated a missense DCLRE1C variant with V-gene and J-gene trimming of TCR beta chains, and an independent cohort replicated the association.

Recombination joined TRBV29-1 with TRBJ2-3; a confident D gene designation cannot be given. The sequenced sample consisted of PBMCs. The receptor's source is a male donor in good health and CMV-seronegative. The sequenced DNA: TGCAGCGTTGACCAGAGCACAGATACGCAGTATTTT. It encodes CSVDQSTDTQYF.